A selection of T cell receptor beta chains follows, all from one sample in a study of blood T cell repertoires in COVID-19. Generated by immunoSEQ multiplex PCR, the TCRdb table keeps only in-frame clones and is missing some. Of some 150,000 clones in the sample, approximately 73% were seen once. Input material: peripheral blood. The origin of the receptors is a man aged 60 to 75 with acute or convalescent COVID-19. The CDR3 runs from the conserved cysteine through the conserved F or W. D genes are given only for firm matches. The size of a clone is reported for some rows only, either as once, few or many, or as a class for expanded clones.

d_call	v_call	j_call	clone_size	cdr3_nt	cdr3_aa
TRBD2	TRBV27	TRBJ2-1	few	TGTGCCAGCAGTTTATCCGGGACTAGCGGGTACAATGAGCAGTTCTTC	CASSLSGTSGYNEQFF
.	TRBV6-6	TRBJ1-2	.	TGTGCCAGCAGTTTAAGACAGATTAACTATGGCTACACCTTC	CASSLRQINYGYTF
TRBD1	TRBV5-4	TRBJ1-4	.	TGTGCCAGCAGCTTACAGGGGGCTGGGGAAAAACTGTTTTTT	CASSLQGAGEKLFF
.	TRBV29-1	TRBJ2-7	.	TGCAGCGTTGACGGGGGATCCTACGAGCAGTACTTC	CSVDGGSYEQYF
.	TRBV4-1	TRBJ2-7	.	TGCGCCAGCAGCCAAGATAACGTCAGTCCCTACGAGCAGTACTTC	CASSQDNVSPYEQYF
TRBD1	TRBV4-2	TRBJ1-1	.	TGTGCCAGCAGCTTTCGACAGGGGGCAGAAGAAGCTTTCTTT	CASSFRQGAEEAFF
.	TRBV6-5	TRBJ1-1	.	TGTGCCAGCAGTTACGGCTGGGGCGGCACTGAAGCTTTCTTT	CASSYGWGGTEAFF
.	TRBV23-1	TRBJ2-4	few	TGCGCCAGCAGCCGCCACTTTGACTTC	CASSRHFDF
.	TRBV6-5	TRBJ2-3	.	TGTGCCAGCAGGGCTCTAGGTGTGGGTACAAATACGCAGTATTTT	CASRALGVGTNTQYF
TRBD1	TRBV24-1	TRBJ1-4	.	TGTGCCACCAGAATTCCCGACAGGGACGTTAATGAAAAACTGTTTTTT	CATRIPDRDVNEKLFF
.	TRBV19	TRBJ1-5	.	TGTGCCACGGGGGGGACCGGAGCGAGCCCCCAGCATTTT	CATGGTGASPQHF
TRBD1	TRBV7-8	TRBJ1-1	.	TGTGCCAGCAGTACGACAGGGGGGAGCACTGAAGCTTTCTTT	CASSTTGGSTEAFF
.	TRBV30	TRBJ2-7	few	TGTGCCTGGAGCGCTGACAGGTACGAGCAGTACTTC	CAWSADRYEQYF
TRBD2	TRBV4-2	TRBJ2-7	.	TGTGCCAGCAGCACCCGGGACTATGCCTACGAGCAGTACTTC	CASSTRDYAYEQYF
.	TRBV14	TRBJ2-7	.	TGTGCCAGCAGCCAAGTCCTGGACAGCACGGAGCAGTACTTC	CASSQVLDSTEQYF
TRBD2	TRBV28	TRBJ2-3	.	TGTGCCAGCGGGATTCGGGGGGGCAGCACAGATACGCAGTATTTT	CASGIRGGSTDTQYF
TRBD1	TRBV29-1	TRBJ1-1	few	TGCAGCGTTGAACGACAGGGCGGGACTGAAGCTTTCTTT	CSVERQGGTEAFF
.	TRBV9	TRBJ2-1	few	TGTGCCAGCAGCGTATCTGTAACGGGAGCTGAGCAGTTCTTC	CASSVSVTGAEQFF
.	TRBV3-1/TRBV3-2	TRBJ2-7	.	TGTGCCAGCAGCCAAGCCCAGGGATATTCCTACGAGCAGTACTTC	CASSQAQGYSYEQYF
TRBD2	TRBV2	TRBJ2-1	.	TGTGCCAGCAGTGTAGGGCTAGCGGTTTACAATGAGCAGTTCTTC	CASSVGLAVYNEQFF
TRBD1	TRBV5-1	TRBJ1-1	many	TGCGCCAGCAGCAAGGACAGGGTGAACACTGAAGCTTTCTTT	CASSKDRVNTEAFF
TRBD1	TRBV28	TRBJ1-2	.	TGTGCCAGCAGTTTAAGTCAGGGGGCCGGGGGCTACACCTTC	CASSLSQGAGGYTF
TRBD2	TRBV27	TRBJ2-3	.	TGTGCCAGCAGTCCCAACAATCCGGGACTAGCGGCAGATACGCAGTATTTT	CASSPNNPGLAADTQYF
.	TRBV7-7	TRBJ2-1	few	TGTGCTAGCAGCGACTCCGCGAATGAGCAGTTCTTC	CASSDSANEQFF
TRBD1	TRBV28	TRBJ1-2	.	TGTGCCAGCAGTTCGGGGACAGTTAACTATGGCTACACCTTC	CASSSGTVNYGYTF
TRBD1	TRBV14	TRBJ1-2	.	TGTGCCAGCAGCCCTGTGGGAGGAGGGGGCTACTATGGCTACACCTTC	CASSPVGGGGYYGYTF
.	TRBV27	TRBJ2-7	.	TGTGCCAGCAGTTTTGGGGCTAGTGAGCAGTACTTC	CASSFGASEQYF
.	TRBV4-1	TRBJ2-1	many	TGCGCCAGCAGCCCCGGCGGGGGCCGGAATGAGCAGTTCTTC	CASSPGGGRNEQFF
TRBD2	TRBV4-1	TRBJ2-7	few	TGCGCCAGCAGCCAGGCCAACCTAGGGGGACTAGGTAGCGAGCAGTACTTC	CASSQANLGGLGSEQYF
TRBD1	TRBV9	TRBJ1-2	.	TGTGCCAGCAGCGTAGACCCGGGACAGGGGGGCTATGGCTACACCTTC	CASSVDPGQGGYGYTF
TRBD1	TRBV19	TRBJ1-3	once	TGTGCCAGTAGTCCCTCAACAGGGGGCCTTGGAAACACCATATATTTT	CASSPSTGGLGNTIYF
TRBD1	TRBV7-8	TRBJ2-1	.	TGTGCCAGCAGCGGACGGGACAGGTGGTCCTACAATGAGCAGTTCTTC	CASSGRDRWSYNEQFF
.	TRBV5-1	TRBJ1-1	.	TGCGCCAGCAGCCCCCCGGCGGGTACAAACACTGAAGCTTTCTTT	CASSPPAGTNTEAFF
TRBD1	TRBV13	TRBJ2-1	.	TGTGCCAGCAGCTTGTGGGGACAGGGGGGGTCTAGCGGCTACAATGAGCGGTTCTTC	CASSLWGQGGSSGYNERFF
TRBD1	TRBV5-1	TRBJ2-6	.	TGCGCCAGCAGCTGGACAGGGGGTGGTGGGGCCAACGTCCTGACTTTC	CASSWTGGGGANVLTF
.	TRBV30	TRBJ2-2	.	TGTGCCTGCGGCGGGCCTGATAACACCGGGGAGCTGTTTTTT	CACGGPDNTGELFF
TRBD2	TRBV5-1	TRBJ2-7	.	TGCGCCAGCAGCCCGGGGGGGGTGAGGTCCTACGAGCAGTACTTC	CASSPGGVRSYEQYF
TRBD1	TRBV11-2	TRBJ2-5	.	TGTGCCAGCAGCTTAGGCAGGGGGCAAGAGACCCAGTACTTC	CASSLGRGQETQYF
.	TRBV7-9	TRBJ2-3	.	TGTGCCAGCAGCTTAGGGGGGGAAGATACGCAGTATTTT	CASSLGGEDTQYF
TRBD1	TRBV7-3	TRBJ2-1	.	TGTGCCAGCAGCACCCGACAGGGGGCTAATGAGCAGTTCTTC	CASSTRQGANEQFF
TRBD1	TRBV11-2	TRBJ2-2	.	TGTGCCAGCAGCTCGGGACAGACCGGGGAGCTGTTTTTT	CASSSGQTGELFF
.	TRBV29-1	TRBJ2-3	few	TGCAGCGTTGGAAGACAGGCCGATACGCAGTATTTT	CSVGRQADTQYF
TRBD2	TRBV5-5	TRBJ2-5	.	TGTGCCAGCACCAACCTCGAGGGACTAGCTGCTATGGGGGAGACCCAGTACTTC	CASTNLEGLAAMGETQYF
TRBD1	TRBV19	TRBJ2-7	.	TGTGCCAGTAGTATAACGGGACAGGTCTCAGCCGAGCAGTACTTC	CASSITGQVSAEQYF
.	TRBV29-1	TRBJ2-7	many	TGCAGCGTACCCAGGGGATCGGGCGAGCAGTACTTC	CSVPRGSGEQYF
TRBD2	TRBV24-1	TRBJ2-1	.	TGTGCCACTCAGCGGGAGGGCAGCAATGAGCAGTTCTTC	CATQREGSNEQFF
.	TRBV6-6	TRBJ2-2	.	TGTGCCAGCAGTTTCAACTCCTACACCGGGGAGCTGTTTTTT	CASSFNSYTGELFF
TRBD2	TRBV7-6	TRBJ2-7	many	TGTGCCAGCAGGCCCCTAGCGGGAGAGGCCTACGAGCAGTACTTC	CASRPLAGEAYEQYF
TRBD2	TRBV5-8	TRBJ2-1	.	TGTGCCAGCAGCTTGGAGGGACTAGCGGTCGACAATGAGCAGTTCTTC	CASSLEGLAVDNEQFF
TRBD1	TRBV6-4	TRBJ2-5	.	TGTGCCAGCAGTGGGGGACAGCCCCATGAACCCCACAGCCAAGAGACCCAGTACTTC	CASSGGQPHEPHSQETQYF
.	TRBV7-9	TRBJ1-1	.	TGTGCCAGCAGCGAGCCGGGGGGGAACACTGAAGCTTTCTTT	CASSEPGGNTEAFF
TRBD1	TRBV7-9	TRBJ2-3	.	TGTGCCAGCAGCTTAAACAGGGGAAACACAGATACGCAGTATTTT	CASSLNRGNTDTQYF
.	TRBV5-1	TRBJ1-2	.	TGCGCCAGCAGCTTGGGACAGGAGTCCTATGGCTACACCTTC	CASSLGQESYGYTF
.	TRBV5-1	TRBJ2-1	.	TGCGCCAGCAGCCCCGGGGTTGCAACCTACAATGAGCAGTTCTTC	CASSPGVATYNEQFF
TRBD1	TRBV7-9	TRBJ1-2	.	TGTGCCAGCAGCTGGGGACAGACCTATGGCTACACCTTC	CASSWGQTYGYTF